These T cell receptor beta chains were read from a single sample in a study of blood T cell repertoires in COVID-19. This table comes from immunoSEQ multiplex PCR, and its TCRdb copy is limited to in-frame clones, with some not included. The profile shows over 15,000 clones, under 90% of them singletons. Sequences were obtained from peripheral blood. Every receptor here comes from a human donor with active COVID-19. The donor label of this sample is uncertain. The conserved cysteine and the conserved F or W are not part of the CDR3 here.

TRBJ2-3,18,TRBV5-1,ASSPFGVRTSGGSTDTQY
TRBJ1-5,14,TRBV7-9,ASSLEAGRSNQPQH
TRBJ1-2,11,TRBV7-2,ASSSTLSNGYT
TRBJ2-3,12,TRBV5-6,ASNPDRTTDTQY
TRBJ1-4,16,TRBV5-4,ASSLHRDRGREDEKLF
TRBJ1-6,14,TRBV19,ASSIWDTSYNSPLH
TRBJ2-3,12,TRBV24-1,ATSGGISTDTQY
TRBJ2-1,12,TRBV7-9,ASSLVGGNNEQF
TRBJ1-1,9,TRBV20-1,SASGNSEAF
TRBJ2-1,17,TRBV6-2/TRBV6-3,ASSYSPNRLAGGNNEQF
TRBJ2-1,13,TRBV6-1,ASSESGGTYNEQF
TRBJ1-1,11,TRBV6-5,ASSYAGRGEAF
TRBJ1-5,12,TRBV28,ASSLTGGEQPQH
TRBJ2-7,14,TRBV20-1,SASMGQGARLYEQY
TRBJ2-7,10,TRBV7-8,ASSLTRGGQY
TRBJ1-2,12,TRBV19,ASSVQGFGKGYT
TRBJ2-3,13,TRBV9,ASSVELALSDTRY
TRBJ2-2,13,TRBV19,ASSISQGATGELF
TRBJ1-2,12,TRBV5-4,ASSRQGQNYGYT
TRBJ2-7,13,TRBV6-6,ASTPWGGTSYEQY
TRBJ1-5,12,TRBV2,ASSAQTGEEPQH